This T cell receptor (beta chain) came from a study of T cell repertoires in cytomegalovirus infection. In TCRdb, the reads were re-called with MiXCR into one record per CDR3 protein. Of about 100,000 distinct CDR3 sequences listed, about a quarter are singletons. The clonotype comes from a human donor in good health (CMV status not recorded). Some clones in this sample may be carry-over from other donors' samples. The material sequenced was CD8+ T cells from PBMCs.

This CDR3 is CASRRERNTEAFF. The CDR3 nucleotides are TGTGCCAGTAGGAGGGAGCGTAACACTGAAGCTTTCTTT. The chain is built from TRBV19 and TRBJ1-1; D gene unclear. Trimming took off 6 bases at V and 2 bases at J, with 10 bases between the two ends. The germline V gene has CDR1 LNHDA and CDR2 SQIVND (reference sequence). The CDR3 has 13 residues.